The clone carrying this T cell receptor (beta chain) was found many times. Its antigen is not known. The data belong to a study of CD8 T cells in ankylosing spondylitis. A single record per CDR3 protein comes from TCRdb applying MiXCR to the 5' RACE reads. The repertoire holds a few hundred thousand distinct CDR3 sequences, with roughly 10% as singletons. V was trimmed by 0 bases and J by 3 bases, leaving 12 bases between them. The CDR3 length is 15 residues. CDR1 DFQATT and CDR2 SNEGSKA come from the germline V gene (reference sequence). Study-wide results and caveats: Certain motif variants had earlier appeared in reactive arthritis synovial fluid and blood. It was reported that disease-linked clones were significantly enriched in matched ankylosing spondylitis synovial fluid. Within peripheral blood, clones linked to disease were CD8+ and relatively rare.

The sample comprised blood, either unsorted or a sorted T cell fraction (not recorded which). This TCR derives from a male donor with ankylosing spondylitis or in good health (not recorded which). V usage is TRBV20-1 and J usage is TRBJ1-3; a possible D gene is TRBD1 (5 bases). The CDR3 spells CSARDQQGLGNTIYF. The CDR3 DNA is TGCAGTGCTAGAGATCAGCAGGGACTTGGAAACACCATATATTTT.